A single T cell receptor beta chain is shown here with its context. Its antigen is unknown. The record originates from a study of T cell responses to AZD1222 COVID-19 vaccine. General study results and limits: Reports indicate that nearly half of spike-specific TCRs are directed at unmutated variant regions. Females outnumbered males among donors, who were mostly white British; clonal diversity was possibly underestimated.

Data came from immunoSEQ multiplex PCR; TCRdb stores just in-frame clones and leaves some out. The profile shows around 80,000 clones, roughly 84% of them singletons. The germline V gene has CDR1 LNHDA and CDR2 SQIVND (reference sequence). The CDR3 length is 13 residues. V shed 3 bases and J shed 7 bases, with 10 bases lying between them. The rearrangement links TRBV19 to TRBJ1-3; D gene uncertain. The starting material was peripheral blood, obtained on day 0 of AZD1222 vaccination. The TCR was taken from an adult in good health. In DNA, the CDR3 is TGTGCCAGTAGTATTGACACGGTCAACACCATATATTTT. Its translation: CASSIDTVNTIYF.